The entry that follows covers one T cell receptor beta chain sequence. Its antigen target is currently unknown. Base qualities are missing; no much larger clone stands one base away. Per the germline V gene (reference sequence), SEHNR is the CDR1 and FQNEAQ is the CDR2. Counted from cysteine to phenylalanine, this CDR3 has 15 amino acids. The CDR3 DNA has 45 bases and is translated from base 1. V is pruned by 5 bases and J by 2 bases, leaving 6 bases of the junction without a gene match. The sample belongs to a study of memory B cells and T cells in multiple sclerosis (dated by TCRdb to 2016 to 2019). At the level of the whole study: The study compared the TCR beta repertoires of autoproliferating peripheral T cells with those of brain lesion-infiltrating T cells in multiple sclerosis patients. TCR sequencing involved a couple of multiple sclerosis patients from whom brain lesions at autopsy or brain-infiltrating cells from biopsy were available.

Study-wide conclusions, independent of this receptor: Clone-set sizes differed between compartments, which influenced counts of shared clonotypes and required normalization.

Using the immunoSEQ Platform, TCRbeta CDR3 regions were amplified from extracted genomic DNA. Multiplex PCR, high-throughput sequencing and a vendor bioinformatics pipeline were combined in the immunoSEQ assay. Per the authors' processing: After discarding non-productive sequences and any CDR3s under 4 amino acids in length, clonotype frequencies were recalculated for each sample. Shared clonotypes were identified in immunoSEQ Analyzer 2.0 as identical CDR3 amino acid, V gene and J gene sequences. Repertoire overlap was normalized by dividing shared clonotype counts by the product of both clone-set sizes, with the result scaled by 1000 into arbitrary units. Not all clones reach the TCRdb copy of this immuneACCESS table, which keeps in-frame sequences only. Checked studies attribute under half of the gap to unresolved V genes and leave the rest unexplained. V and J calls and clone size follow that table, whereas D and trimming were derived from the DNA. This sample lists some 500 clones; around 79% were detected once. Approximately 9% of the sample rests with the top ten.

The V and J segments used are TRBV7-9 and TRBJ1-5; a stretch of 7 junction bases matches TRBD1. This clonotype was obtained from a human donor with multiple sclerosis. The source material was brain tissue. The sequence in DNA is TGTGCCAGCAGCGCCACAGGGGCGGGCAATCAGCCCCAGCATTTT. It translates to CASSATGAGNQPQHF. The CDR3, completed at both ends by the reference TRBV7-9 and TRBJ1-5 genes, gives the full variable domain DTGVSQNPRHKITKRGQNVTFRCDPISEHNRLYWYRQTLGQGPEFLTYFQNEAQLEKSRLLSDRFSAERPKGSFSTLEIQRTEQGDSAMYLCASSATGAGNQPQHFGDGTRLSIL.